This note documents a single T cell receptor (beta chain) sequence. The antigen remains unidentified. Isolating PBMCs gave at least 7 million of these cells per sample. With each sample, at least 5.5 micrograms of total RNA were extracted. With a J-beta primer mix and a sample-barcoded 5' primer, a second PCR ran about 6 to 11 cycles. One entry per CDR3 protein, called by TCRdb with MiXCR from the 5' RACE reads. The table records about 1.1 million distinct CDR3 sequences, about two fifths of them present only once. The record originates from a study of blood T cells in healthy people across ages. Study-level results: The recorded TCR beta diversity per million T cells decreased in a roughly linear manner with age.

The CDR3 length is 10 residues. Germline loops: CDR1 LNHDA, CDR2 SQIVND (reference sequence). V lost 9 bases, J lost 12 bases, and 3 bases stayed unmatched. This TCR was sampled from a man younger than 30 in good health. The V and J genes are TRBV19 and TRBJ1-2, with 11 bases aligning to TRBD1. Sequenced: blood. The CDR3 nucleotides are TGTGCCAGCGGACAGGGGGCAGACACCTTC. Translating it yields CASGQGADTF.